The 6 T cell receptor beta chains reported below all come from one sample, sequenced in a study of molecular identifiers for immune sequencing clone quantification. In TCRdb, the PCR reads were re-called with MiXCR into one record per CDR3 protein. This table holds around 100,000 distinct CDR3 sequences, roughly a third found once. Sequencing was done on a sample of naive CD8+ T cells from blood, with Jurkat cell RNA spiked in. Subset given: FACS-sorted CD8+CD4-CCR7+CD45RA+ naive T cells. These receptors came from a human donor in good health. Some libraries in this study had Jurkat cell RNA spiked in.

On this clonotype: With a much larger clone just one base away, this may be a read error. This rearrangement joins TRBV2 to TRBJ2-1, with D perhaps matching TRBD2 (5 bases). The CDR3 runs to 15 residues. Germline V gene sequence: CDR1 SNHLY, CDR2 FYNNEI. Between the trimmed V and J ends, which lost 2 bases and 0 bases, there was a span of 8 bases. The CDR3 protein is CASSERRNSYNEQFF. CDR3 nucleotide sequence: TGTGCCAGCAGTGAAAGGAGGAACTCCTACAATGAGCAGTTCTTC.

About this clonotype: This sequence may be a read error, since a much larger clone differs from it by one base. The rearrangement uses TRBV7-8 and TRBJ2-3; no clear D. This CDR3 has 15 amino acids. Germline V lookup: CDR1 SGHVS, CDR2 FQNEAQ. For the CDR3, the DNA is TGTGCCGGCAGCCAATTTGTTGGGTCCACAGATACGCAGTATTTT. Protein sequence: CAGSQFVGSTDTQYF.

Points on this clonotype: Lacking the conserved final phenylalanine or tryptophan, this CDR3 likely reflects a read error. This sequence joins TRBV7-9 and TRBJ2-1; D is possibly TRBD1 or TRBD2 (6 bases each). Between the trimmed V and J ends, which lost 6 bases and 12 bases, there was a span of 24 bases. Germline CDR1 and CDR2: SEHNR and FQNEAQ (reference sequence). The CDR3 spans 15 residues. For the CDR3, the DNA is TGTGCCAGCAGAAAACAGGGATGGACTAACGCCGGGCAGTTCCTC. This codes for CASRKQGWTNAGQFL.

The chain uses TRBV20-1 and TRBJ2-3; 14 bases agree with TRBD2. Germline assignment: CDR1 DFQATT and CDR2 SNEGSKA (reference sequence). The CDR3 sequence is 22 residues long. The V and J ends lost 1 base and 0 bases, in that order; junction bases with no gene match: 18. The DNA for the CDR3 is TGCAGTGCTAGAGTCGGGACTAGCGGGAGACCCCCGACCCCGAATAGCACAGATACGCAGTATTTT. Translation: CSARVGTSGRPPTPNSTDTQYF.

Comment on this clonotype: This clone may be a read error of a much larger clone one base away. The missing conserved phenylalanine or tryptophan at the end of this CDR3 makes a read error likely. The J gene is TRBJ2-5, the V gene TRBV7-9, with D perhaps matching TRBD2 (6 bases). Germline V gives CDR1 SEHNR, CDR2 FQNEAQ (reference sequence). V was shortened by 5 bases and J by 3 bases, with 10 bases between the two germline ends. This CDR3 has 13 residues. The CDR3 coding sequence is TGTGCCAGCAGCCCCGGGACTGAAGAGACCCAGTACTCC. Encoded protein: CASSPGTEETQYS.

The rearrangement links TRBV5-6 to TRBJ1-1, with 7 bases aligning to TRBD1. This CDR3 has 16 amino acids. V shed 0 bases and J 2 bases; nucleotides not matched to a gene: 7. Looked up from germline, CDR1 is SGHDT and CDR2 is YYEEEE. As DNA, the CDR3 is TGTGCCAGCAGCTTGGACCCCAGGGGGGTTAACACTGAAGCTTTCTTT. This encodes CASSLDPRGVNTEAFF.